The 9 T cell receptor beta chains below come from one sample, sequenced in a study of early T cells in non-severe SARS-CoV-2 infection (dated by TCRdb to the early 2020s). Library preparation was by 5' RACE. The sequencer was a NextSeq 500. In-frame beta chains were kept once TCRdb had trimmed the public reads at Q25 with fastp and called clones with MiXCR. Merged by CDR3 protein, the rows form single entries marked with the most common genes and DNA. The sample includes 98,000 or so distinct CDR3 sequences, with over 9.5% observed a single time. The ten largest clones capture about 4.6% of the sample. Sample: whole blood, taken at baseline. These TCRs come from an adult who was a healthcare worker with PCR-confirmed SARS-CoV-2 infection or an uninfected control (not recorded which).

The chain joins TRBV6-5 to TRBJ1-6; no reliable D call. V was cut by 5 bases and J by 0 bases, with 14 bases left in between. CDR1 and CDR2 (germline): MNHEY, SVGAGI. The length of the CDR3 is 17 residues. The CDR3 DNA reads TGTGCCAGCAGTCCGGGCGTCGGAAGCTCCTATAATTCACCCCTCCACTTT. This codes for CASSPGVGSSYNSPLHF.

The genes are TRBV12-3 or TRBV12-4 and TRBJ2-1, with D perhaps matching TRBD1 (5 bases). The V gene lost 3 bases and the J gene lost 6 bases, with 9 bases spanning the gap. The CDR3 consists of 13 residues. CDR3 nucleotides: TGTGCCAGCAGTTTGGGGCTTTGCAATGAGCAGTTCTTC. Amino acids: CASSLGLCNEQFF.

This rearrangement joins TRBV29-1 to TRBJ2-7, with 10 bases that match TRBD1. Losses at the gene ends were 6 bases for V and 1 base for J; bases not matched to a gene: 0. Germline values: CDR1 SQVTM, CDR2 ANQGSEA. CDR3 length: 12 residues. The CDR3, as DNA: TGCAGCGTGGGACAGGGGTCCTACGAGCAGTACTTC. Its translation is CSVGQGSYEQYF.

This clonotype has more than one count but fewer than ten. CDR3 coding DNA: TGTGCCAGCAGCCCGACAAATCAGCCCCAGCATTTT. The encoded protein is CASSPTNQPQHF. The chain has TRBV28 and TRBJ1-5; no clear D. V was shortened by 6 bases and J by 4 bases, with 7 bases between the two germline ends. The CDR3 has 12 amino acids. Per the germline V gene, CDR1 is MDHEN and CDR2 is SYDVKM.

V is TRBV11-3 and J is TRBJ2-7, with D possibly TRBD2 on 6 matching bases. Trimming took off 6 bases at V and 9 bases at J, with 21 bases between the two ends. The CDR3 is 14 residues long. Germline loops: CDR1 SGHNT, CDR2 YENEEA. CDR3 loop: CASSSTGQGLGQYF. CDR3 nucleotide sequence: TGTGCCAGCAGTTCAACCGGGCAGGGACTCGGGCAGTACTTC. Drawing the rest from reference TRBV11-3 and TRBJ2-7, the complete variable domain is EAGVVQSPRYKIIEKKQPVAFWCNPISGHNTLYWYLQNLGQGPELLIRYENEEAVDDSQLPKDRFSAERLKGVDSTLKIQPAELGDSAVYLCASSSTGQGLGQYFGPGTRLTVT.

The table lists this clonotype with a few counts. This chain uses TRBV7-8 with TRBJ1-6; D is unresolved. Trimming shortened V by 1 base and J by 8 bases, and 3 bases separated the two germline ends. This CDR3 spans 12 amino acids. Germline V gene data show CDR1 as SGHVS and CDR2 as FQNEAQ. CDR3: CASSLDHSPLHF. Written as DNA, the CDR3 is TGTGCCAGCAGCTTAGATCATTCACCCCTCCACTTT.

This clonotype came up a few times. This chain links TRBV5-4 with TRBJ1-1; D uncertain. Trimming removed 4 bases at V and 0 bases at J, with 13 bases between. CDR1 SGHNT and CDR2 YYREEE come from the germline V gene (reference sequence). The CDR3 sequence is 15 residues long. The CDR3 reads CASSLRSGVNTEAFF. For the CDR3, the DNA is TGTGCCAGCAGCCTTCGGAGCGGGGTGAACACTGAAGCTTTCTTT.

This clonotype was found a few times. V gene TRBV20-1 combines with J gene TRBJ1-6; possibly TRBD1 for D (5 bases). Per germline, CDR1 DFQATT and CDR2 SNEGSKA (reference sequence). The CDR3 runs to 16 residues. Trimming removed 3 bases at V and 3 bases at J, with 15 bases between. CDR3 coding DNA: TGCAGTGCTAGCAGGGTAGGAGTGAGCTATAATTCACCCCTCCACTTT. Translated: CSASRVGVSYNSPLHF.

This clonotype was detected a few times. The J gene is TRBJ2-5, the V gene TRBV9; D uncertain. Per germline, CDR1 SGDLS and CDR2 YYNGEE. V shed 1 base and J shed 2 bases, with 15 bases lying between them. The CDR3 spans 16 residues. DNA for the CDR3: TGTGCCAGCAGCGTACCCCACCGAGTTCAACAAGAGACCCAGTACTTC. Amino acid sequence: CASSVPHRVQQETQYF.